This T cell receptor (beta chain) is from a study of T-cell reconstitution after alpha-beta-depleted transplantation in children. This clonotype was seen ten or more times. Germline CDR1 reads MDHEN; CDR2 reads SYDVKM. The CDR3 consists of 16 residues. V trimming: 5 bases; J trimming: 7 bases; junction bases outside the gene matches: 11. Library preparation (for TCRbeta) was performed with unique molecular identifiers. TCRdb re-called the PCR reads through MiXCR, storing one row per CDR3 protein. The sample has around 240,000 distinct CDR3 sequences; around 8% are singletons. The specimen was PBMCs, mostly from graft donor cells, collected 180 days after TCRalphabeta/CD19-depleted stem cell transplant. This rearrangement joins TRBV28 to TRBJ2-5; TRBD1 matches at 12 bases. This TCR was recovered from a male patient between 10 and 17 years old who had a stem cell transplant for acute lymphoblastic leukemia, so the T cells may come from the graft donor. In DNA form, the CDR3 reads TGTGCCAGCAGTGTAATAGCGGGGACAGGGGGCAGGACCCAGTACTTC. Translation: CASSVIAGTGGRTQYF.